This TCR beta chain appears in the sequencing data of a study of blood T cell repertoires in COVID-19 (dated by TCRdb to the early 2020s). As for the study more broadly: Collaborator samples came from the United States, Italy and Spain and covered acute and convalescent phases of COVID-19. The prospective study material was composed of cDNA or gDNA derived from T cells, B-cell-depleted T cells, or PBMCs. Subjects who had been exposed to COVID-19, were actively infected with it, or had recovered from it provided the deeply sampled blood TCRbeta repertoires that made up the dataset. The repertoires were made available in a free public database intended to serve as a resource for research on the immune response to SARS-CoV-2. Samples came from the ongoing ImmuneRACE study (first 160 participants) plus 1,254 subjects from 6 global collaborators. A de-identified subject ID, COVID-19 status, age in years and sex were almost always included in the sample metadata. Where HLA class I and class II types were available, the types were taken from metadata supplied by the sample provider, not from assay-based typing.

Concerning this clone: This receptor's antigen is unknown. Base quality data are lacking; no much larger clone is found one base away.

What the study reported, not specific to this receptor: The quantity of clinical and demographic metadata differed by source and by participant and was supplied without curation.

The immunoSEQ Assay, a bias-controlled multiplex PCR, was used to amplify TCRbeta CDR3 regions from genomic DNA. For the original study's pipeline: The number of nucleated cells in each sample was estimated from the amplification of reference gene primers within the assay. To quantify the absolute abundance of each unique TCRbeta CDR3 rearrangement, sequence reads were collapsed and filtered. For each sample, productive Simpson clonality was calculated as the square root of Simpson's diversity index over productive rearrangements. TCRdb took over this immuneACCESS table, retaining in-frame rearrangements with V and J assigned. Such tables are incomplete; in checked studies, under half of the missing clones stem from an unresolved V gene, and the remainder is unexplained. The D gene and trimming were derived from the DNA, and the V and J assignments and clone size from that table. In all, the sample holds about 110,000 clones, and 70% to 75% of those were seen once. Less than 1% of the sample lies in the top ten.

The collaborating institutions used their own protocols to collect whole blood in K2EDTA tubes. Collaborator samples were shipped for TCRbeta analysis as frozen whole blood, isolated PBMCs, or DNA extracted from either sample type. The V and J ends are trimmed by 3 bases and 6 bases, leaving 12 bases between them. From a lookup of the germline V gene (reference sequence), CDR1 and CDR2 are MNHEY and SMNVEV. The CDR3 sequence holds 14 residues, the cysteine and phenylalanine included. Only the CDR3 DNA is retained, 42 bases long and in frame from the first base. Sequenced material: peripheral blood. This receptor was identified in a human donor with acute or convalescent COVID-19. The donor label of this sample is uncertain. In this chain, TRBV27 is recombined with TRBJ1-5, with the D gene call left open. The CDR3 region reads CASSFWGEGQPQHF. In nucleotides, the sequence is TGTGCCAGCAGTTTTTGGGGTGAGGGTCAGCCCCAGCATTTT.